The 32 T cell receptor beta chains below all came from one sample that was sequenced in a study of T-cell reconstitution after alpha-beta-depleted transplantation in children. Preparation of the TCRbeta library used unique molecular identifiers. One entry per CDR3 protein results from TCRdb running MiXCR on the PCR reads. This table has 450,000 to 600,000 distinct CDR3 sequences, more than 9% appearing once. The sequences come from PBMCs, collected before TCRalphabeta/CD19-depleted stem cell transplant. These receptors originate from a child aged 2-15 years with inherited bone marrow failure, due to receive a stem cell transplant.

CDR3 DNA sequence: TGTGCCAGCAGTCGGGCGAGGGGGTGGACGACCCAGTACTTC. Translating it yields CASSRARGWTTQYF. The V and J genes are TRBV7-6 and TRBJ2-5; weak D call: TRBD1 (6 bases). V lost 6 bases and J 7 bases, leaving 18 bases between the germline ends. Per germline, CDR1 SGHVS and CDR2 FNYEAQ. CDR3 length: 14 residues. The full variable domain, in which reference TRBV7-6 and TRBJ2-5 provide the parts outside the CDR3, is GAGVSQSPRYKVTKRGQDVALRCDPISGHVSLYWYRQALGQGPEFLTYFNYEAQQDKSGLPNDRFSAERPEGSISTLTIQRTEQRDSAMYRCASSRARGWTTQYFGPGTRLLVL.

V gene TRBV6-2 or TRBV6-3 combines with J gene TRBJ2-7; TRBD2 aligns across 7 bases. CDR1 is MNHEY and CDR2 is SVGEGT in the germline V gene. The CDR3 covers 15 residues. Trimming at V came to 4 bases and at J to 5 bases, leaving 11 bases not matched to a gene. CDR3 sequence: CASSSGTTADHEQYF. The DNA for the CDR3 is TGTGCCAGCAGTTCCGGGACTACCGCTGATCACGAGCAGTACTTC.

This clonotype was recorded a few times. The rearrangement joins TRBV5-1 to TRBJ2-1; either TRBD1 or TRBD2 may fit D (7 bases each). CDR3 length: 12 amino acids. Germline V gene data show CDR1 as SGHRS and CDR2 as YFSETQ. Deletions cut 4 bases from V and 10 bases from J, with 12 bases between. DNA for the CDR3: TGCGCCAGCAGCGCAGGGGGGGGAGAGCAGTTCTTC. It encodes CASSAGGGEQFF.

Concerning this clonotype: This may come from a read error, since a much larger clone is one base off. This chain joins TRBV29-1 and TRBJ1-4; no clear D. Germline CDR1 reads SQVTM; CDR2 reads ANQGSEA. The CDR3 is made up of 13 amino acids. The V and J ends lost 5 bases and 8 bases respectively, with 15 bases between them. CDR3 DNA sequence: TGCAGCGTTACCGACATAGTGAGAGAAAAACTGTTTTTT. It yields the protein CSVTDIVREKLFF.

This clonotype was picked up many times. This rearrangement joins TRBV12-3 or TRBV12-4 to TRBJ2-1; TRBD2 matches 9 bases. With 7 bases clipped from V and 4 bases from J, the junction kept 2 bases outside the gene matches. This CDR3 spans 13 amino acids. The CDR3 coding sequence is TGTGCCAGCAAGCTAGCGGGGTACAATGAGCAGTTCTTC. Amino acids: CASKLAGYNEQFF.

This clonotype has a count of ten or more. In nucleotides, the CDR3 is TGTGCCAGCAGCTTAGTGACTGTGAACACTGAAGCTTTCTTT. This sequence encodes CASSLVTVNTEAFF. The J gene is TRBJ1-1, the V gene TRBV7-2; D unresolved. The germline gives CDR1 SGHTA, CDR2 FQGNSA. V dropped 1 base and J dropped 0 bases, with 6 bases sitting between them. This CDR3 region has 14 residues.

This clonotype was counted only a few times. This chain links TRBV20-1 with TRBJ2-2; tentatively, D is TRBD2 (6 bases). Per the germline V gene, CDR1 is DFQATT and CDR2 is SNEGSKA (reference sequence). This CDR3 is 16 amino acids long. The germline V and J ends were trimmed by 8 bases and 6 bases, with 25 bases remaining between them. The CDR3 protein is CSFLNGGRGMAGELFF. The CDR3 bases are TGCAGTTTCCTCAATGGGGGTCGGGGGATGGCCGGGGAGCTGTTTTTT.

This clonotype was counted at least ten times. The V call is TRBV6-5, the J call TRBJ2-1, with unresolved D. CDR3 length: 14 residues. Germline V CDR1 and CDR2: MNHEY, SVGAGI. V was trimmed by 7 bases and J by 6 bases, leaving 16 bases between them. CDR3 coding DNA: TGTGCCAGCATGTCCTCCCCTAGAAGCAATGAGCAGTTCTTC. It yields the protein CASMSSPRSNEQFF.

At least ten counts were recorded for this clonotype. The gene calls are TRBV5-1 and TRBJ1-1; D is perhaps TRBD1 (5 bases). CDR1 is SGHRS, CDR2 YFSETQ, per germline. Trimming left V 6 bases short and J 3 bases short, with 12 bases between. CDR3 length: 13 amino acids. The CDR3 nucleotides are TGCGCCAGCACCACCGGCAGGGACACTGAAGCTTTCTTT. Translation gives CASTTGRDTEAFF.

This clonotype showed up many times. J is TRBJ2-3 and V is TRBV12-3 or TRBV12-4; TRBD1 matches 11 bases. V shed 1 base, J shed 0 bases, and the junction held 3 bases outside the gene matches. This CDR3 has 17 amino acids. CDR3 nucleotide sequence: TGTGCCAGCAGTTTAGGGACAGGGGGCTATAGCACAGATACGCAGTATTTT. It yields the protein CASSLGTGGYSTDTQYF.

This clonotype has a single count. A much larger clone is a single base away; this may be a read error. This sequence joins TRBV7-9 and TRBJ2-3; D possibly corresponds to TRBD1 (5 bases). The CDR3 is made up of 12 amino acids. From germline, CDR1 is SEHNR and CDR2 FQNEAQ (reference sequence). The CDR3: CASSQGQDKQYF. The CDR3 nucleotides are TGTGCCAGCAGCCAGGGTCAGGATAAGCAGTATTTT. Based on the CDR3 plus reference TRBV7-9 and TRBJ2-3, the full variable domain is DTGVSQNPRHKITKRGQNVTFRCDPISEHNRLYWYRQTLGQGPEFLTYFQNEAQLEKSRLLSDRFSAERPKGSFSTLEIQRTEQGDSAMYLCASSQGQDKQYFGPGTRLTVL.

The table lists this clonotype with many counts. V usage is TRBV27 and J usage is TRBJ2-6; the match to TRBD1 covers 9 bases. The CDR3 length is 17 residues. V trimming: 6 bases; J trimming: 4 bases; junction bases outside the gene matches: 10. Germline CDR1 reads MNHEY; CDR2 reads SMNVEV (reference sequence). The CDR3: CASSLTGGAGGANVLTF. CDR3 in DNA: TGTGCCAGCAGCCTTACAGGGGGCGCAGGAGGGGCCAACGTCCTGACTTTC.

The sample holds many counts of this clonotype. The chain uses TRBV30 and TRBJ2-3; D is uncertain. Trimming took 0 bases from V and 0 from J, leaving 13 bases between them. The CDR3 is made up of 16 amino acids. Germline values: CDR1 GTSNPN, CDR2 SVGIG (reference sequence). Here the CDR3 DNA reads TGTGCCTGGAGTGTAGCTTTGGGCGGTAGCACAGATACGCAGTATTTT. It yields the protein CAWSVALGGSTDTQYF.

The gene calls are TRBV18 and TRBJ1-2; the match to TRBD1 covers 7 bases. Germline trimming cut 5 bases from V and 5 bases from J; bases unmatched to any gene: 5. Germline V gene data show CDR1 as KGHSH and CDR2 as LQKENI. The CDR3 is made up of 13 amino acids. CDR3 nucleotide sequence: TGTGCCAGCTCAGGAGGGACAGTTTATGGCTACACCTTC. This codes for CASSGGTVYGYTF.

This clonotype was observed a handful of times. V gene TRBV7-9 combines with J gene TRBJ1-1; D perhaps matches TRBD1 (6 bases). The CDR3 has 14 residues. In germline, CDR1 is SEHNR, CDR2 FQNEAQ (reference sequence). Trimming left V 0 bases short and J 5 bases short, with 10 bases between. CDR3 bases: TGTGCCAGCAGCTTAGCGGGACATGGAACTGAAGCTTTCTTT. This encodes CASSLAGHGTEAFF.

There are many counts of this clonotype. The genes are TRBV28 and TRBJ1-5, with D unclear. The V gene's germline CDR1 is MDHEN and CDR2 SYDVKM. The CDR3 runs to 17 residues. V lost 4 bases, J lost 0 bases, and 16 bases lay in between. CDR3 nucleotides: TGTGCCAGCAGTTCCAGGCTCCGAGACGTTAGCAATCAGCCCCAGCATTTT. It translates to CASSSRLRDVSNQPQHF.

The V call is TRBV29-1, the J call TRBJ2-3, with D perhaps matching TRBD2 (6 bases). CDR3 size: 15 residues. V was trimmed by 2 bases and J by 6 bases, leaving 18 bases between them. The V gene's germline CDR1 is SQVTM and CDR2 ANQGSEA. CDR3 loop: CSVEWDAGFDDTQYF. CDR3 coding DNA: TGCAGCGTTGAATGGGACGCGGGGTTTGATGATACGCAGTATTTT.

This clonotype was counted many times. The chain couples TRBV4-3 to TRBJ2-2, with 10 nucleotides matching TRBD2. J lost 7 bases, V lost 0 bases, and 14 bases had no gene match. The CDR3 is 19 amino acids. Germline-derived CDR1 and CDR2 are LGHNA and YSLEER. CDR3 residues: CASSQDDAILAGMDGELFF. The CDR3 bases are TGCGCCAGCAGCCAAGATGATGCGATACTAGCGGGAATGGACGGGGAGCTGTTTTTT.

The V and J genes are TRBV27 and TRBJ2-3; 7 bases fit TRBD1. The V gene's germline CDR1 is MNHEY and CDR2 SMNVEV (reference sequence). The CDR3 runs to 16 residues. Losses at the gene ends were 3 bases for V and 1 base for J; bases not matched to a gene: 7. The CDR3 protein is CASSFQSGQGTDTQYF. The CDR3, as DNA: TGTGCCAGCAGTTTTCAGAGTGGACAGGGCACAGATACGCAGTATTTT.

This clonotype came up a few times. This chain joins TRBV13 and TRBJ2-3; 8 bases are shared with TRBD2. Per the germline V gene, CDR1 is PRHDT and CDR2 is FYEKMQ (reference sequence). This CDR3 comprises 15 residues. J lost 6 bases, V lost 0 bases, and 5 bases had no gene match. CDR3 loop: CASSLGGLVTDTQYF. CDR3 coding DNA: TGTGCCAGCAGCTTAGGGGGACTAGTCACGGATACGCAGTATTTT.

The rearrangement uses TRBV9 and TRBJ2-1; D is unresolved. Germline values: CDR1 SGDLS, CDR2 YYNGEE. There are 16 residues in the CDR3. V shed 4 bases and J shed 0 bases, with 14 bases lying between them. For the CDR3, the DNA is TGTGCCAGCAGCCCCCAGTCCGGAATCTCCTACAATGAGCAGTTCTTC. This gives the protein CASSPQSGISYNEQFF. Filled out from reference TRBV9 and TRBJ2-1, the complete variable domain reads DSGVTQTPKHLITATGQRVTLRCSPRSGDLSVYWYQQSLDQGLQFLIQYYNGEERAKGNILERFSAQQFPDLHSELNLSSLELGDSALYFCASSPQSGISYNEQFFGPGTRLTVL.

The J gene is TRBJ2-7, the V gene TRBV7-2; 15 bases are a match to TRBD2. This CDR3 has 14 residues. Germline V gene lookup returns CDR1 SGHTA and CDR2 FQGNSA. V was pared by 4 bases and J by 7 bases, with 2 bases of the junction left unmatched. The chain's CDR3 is CASSYGLAGGEQYF. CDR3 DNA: TGTGCCAGCAGCTACGGACTAGCGGGAGGGGAGCAGTACTTC.

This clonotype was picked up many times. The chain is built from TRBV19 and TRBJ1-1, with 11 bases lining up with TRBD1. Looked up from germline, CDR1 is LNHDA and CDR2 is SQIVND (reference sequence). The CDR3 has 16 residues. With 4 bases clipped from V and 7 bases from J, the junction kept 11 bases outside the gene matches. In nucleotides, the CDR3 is TGTGCCAGTAGTAAAGCCGGGACAGGGGGGAACGTTGAAGCTTTCTTT. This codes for CASSKAGTGGNVEAFF.

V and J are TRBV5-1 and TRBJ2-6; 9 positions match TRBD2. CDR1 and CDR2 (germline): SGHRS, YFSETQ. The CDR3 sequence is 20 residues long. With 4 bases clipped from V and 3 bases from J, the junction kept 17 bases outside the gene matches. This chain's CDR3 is CASSPEGLAGRGLGANVLTF. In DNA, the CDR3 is TGCGCCAGCAGCCCGGAGGGGCTAGCGGGAAGAGGACTTGGGGCCAACGTCCTGACTTTC. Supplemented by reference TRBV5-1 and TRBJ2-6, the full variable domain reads KAGVTQTPRYLIKTRGQQVTLSCSPISGHRSVSWYQQTPGQGLQFLFEYFSETQRNKGNFPGRFSGRQFSNSRSEMNVSTLELGDSALYLCASSPEGLAGRGLGANVLTFGAGSRLTVL.

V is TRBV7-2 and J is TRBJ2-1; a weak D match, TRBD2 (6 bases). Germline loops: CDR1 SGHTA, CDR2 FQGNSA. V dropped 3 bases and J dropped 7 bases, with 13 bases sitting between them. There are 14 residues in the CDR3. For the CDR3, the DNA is TGTGCCAGCAGCTTCACGGGACTCCCTAATGAGCAGTTCTTC. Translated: CASSFTGLPNEQFF.

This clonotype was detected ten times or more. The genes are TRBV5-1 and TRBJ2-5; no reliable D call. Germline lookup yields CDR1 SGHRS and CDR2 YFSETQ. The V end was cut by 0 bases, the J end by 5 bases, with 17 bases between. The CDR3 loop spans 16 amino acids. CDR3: CASSLGTAPYWETQYF. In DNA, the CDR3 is TGCGCCAGCAGCTTGGGGACGGCGCCTTATTGGGAGACCCAGTACTTC.

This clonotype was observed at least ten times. The CDR3 is CASSAAPDTQYF. The CDR3 region has the DNA TGTGCCAGCAGCGCCGCCCCAGATACGCAGTATTTT. V is TRBV7-2 and J is TRBJ2-3; D ambiguous. V was cut by 5 bases and J by 4 bases, with 7 bases left in between. The germline V gene has CDR1 SGHTA and CDR2 FQGNSA. This CDR3 has 12 amino acids.

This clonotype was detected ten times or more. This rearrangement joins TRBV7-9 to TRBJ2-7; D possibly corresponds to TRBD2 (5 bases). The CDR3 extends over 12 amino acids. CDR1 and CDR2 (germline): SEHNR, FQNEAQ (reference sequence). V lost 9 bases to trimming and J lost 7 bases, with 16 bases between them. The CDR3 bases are TGTGCCAGGGCCTTTCGCCCGGGGGAGCAGTACTTC. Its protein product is CARAFRPGEQYF.

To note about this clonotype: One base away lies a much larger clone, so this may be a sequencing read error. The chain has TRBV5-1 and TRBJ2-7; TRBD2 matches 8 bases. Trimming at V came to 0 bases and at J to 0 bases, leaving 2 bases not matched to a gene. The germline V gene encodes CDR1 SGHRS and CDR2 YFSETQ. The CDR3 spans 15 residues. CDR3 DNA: TGCGCCAGCAGCTTGGAACTAGCGGTCTCCTACGAGCAGTACTTC. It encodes CASSLELAVSYEQYF. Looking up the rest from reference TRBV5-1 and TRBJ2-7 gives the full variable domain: KAGVTQTPRYLIKTRGQQVTLSCSPISGHRSVSWYQQTPGQGLQFLFEYFSETQRNKGNFPGRFSGRQFSNSRSEMNVSTLELGDSALYLCASSLELAVSYEQYFGPGTRLTVT.

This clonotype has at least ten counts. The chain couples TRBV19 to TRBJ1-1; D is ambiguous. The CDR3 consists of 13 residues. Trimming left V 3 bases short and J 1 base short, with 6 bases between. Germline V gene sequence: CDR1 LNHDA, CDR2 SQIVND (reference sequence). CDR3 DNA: TGTGCCAGTAGTATTTTGGCGAACACTGAAGCTTTCTTT. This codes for CASSILANTEAFF.

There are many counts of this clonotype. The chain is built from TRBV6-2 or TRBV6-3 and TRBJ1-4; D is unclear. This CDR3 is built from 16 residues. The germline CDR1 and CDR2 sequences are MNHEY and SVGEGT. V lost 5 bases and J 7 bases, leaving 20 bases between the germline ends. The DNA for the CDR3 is TGTGCCAGCAGTCCCGAACCAGCGCTTTTTACTGAAAAACTGTTTTTT. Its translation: CASSPEPALFTEKLFF.

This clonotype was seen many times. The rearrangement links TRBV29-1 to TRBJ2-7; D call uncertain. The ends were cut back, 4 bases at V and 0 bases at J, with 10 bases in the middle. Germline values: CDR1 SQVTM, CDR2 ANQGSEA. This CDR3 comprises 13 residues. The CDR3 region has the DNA TGCAGCGTTGGTGACGGAGACTCCTACGAGCAGTACTTC. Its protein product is CSVGDGDSYEQYF.